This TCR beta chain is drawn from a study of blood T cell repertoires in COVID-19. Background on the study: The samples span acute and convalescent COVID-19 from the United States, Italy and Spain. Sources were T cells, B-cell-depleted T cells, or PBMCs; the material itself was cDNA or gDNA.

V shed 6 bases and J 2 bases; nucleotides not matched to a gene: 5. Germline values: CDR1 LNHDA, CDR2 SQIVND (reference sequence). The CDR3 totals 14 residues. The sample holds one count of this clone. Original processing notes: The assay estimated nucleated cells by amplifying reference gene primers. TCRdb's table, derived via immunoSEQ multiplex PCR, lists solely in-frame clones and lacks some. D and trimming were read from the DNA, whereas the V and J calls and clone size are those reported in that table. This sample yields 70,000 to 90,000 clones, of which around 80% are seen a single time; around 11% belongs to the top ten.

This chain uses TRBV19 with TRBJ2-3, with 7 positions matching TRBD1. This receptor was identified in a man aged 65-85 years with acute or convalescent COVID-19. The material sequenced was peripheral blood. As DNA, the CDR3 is TGTGCCAGTAGATCAGGGACAGCCACAGATACGCAGTATTTT. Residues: CASRSGTATDTQYF.